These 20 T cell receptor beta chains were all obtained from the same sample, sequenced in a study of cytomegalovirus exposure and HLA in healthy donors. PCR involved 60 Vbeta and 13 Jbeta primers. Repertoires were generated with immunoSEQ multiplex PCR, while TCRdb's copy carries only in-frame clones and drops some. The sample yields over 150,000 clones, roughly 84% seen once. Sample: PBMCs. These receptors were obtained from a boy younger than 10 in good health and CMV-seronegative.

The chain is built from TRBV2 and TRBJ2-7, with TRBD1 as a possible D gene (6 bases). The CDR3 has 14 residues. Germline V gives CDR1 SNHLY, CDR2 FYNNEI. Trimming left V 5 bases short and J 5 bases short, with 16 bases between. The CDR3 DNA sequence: TGTGCCAGCAGTCCAGGGGCAGGGAAAAACGAGCAGTACTTC. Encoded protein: CASSPGAGKNEQYF.

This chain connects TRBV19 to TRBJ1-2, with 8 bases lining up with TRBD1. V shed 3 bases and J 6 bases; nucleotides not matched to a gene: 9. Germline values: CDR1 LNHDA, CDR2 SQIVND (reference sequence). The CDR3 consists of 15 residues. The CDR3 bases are TGTGCCAGTAGTATCGCACAGGGGGGGTTAAATGGCTACACCTTC. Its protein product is CASSIAQGGLNGYTF.

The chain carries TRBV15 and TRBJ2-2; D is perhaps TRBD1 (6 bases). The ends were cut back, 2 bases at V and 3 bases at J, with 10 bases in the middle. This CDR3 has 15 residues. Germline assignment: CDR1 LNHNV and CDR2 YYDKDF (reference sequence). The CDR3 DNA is TGTGCCACCAGCAGACAGGGGAGAGACACCGGGGAGCTGTTTTTT. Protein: CATSRQGRDTGELFF.

CDR3 nucleotide sequence: TGTGCCAGCAGTTACGCCTGGGCAGGGTACTATGGCTACACCTTC. Translated, it gives CASSYAWAGYYGYTF. This sequence joins TRBV5-8 and TRBJ1-2, with D possibly being TRBD1 (5 bases). Trimming cost V 5 bases and J 3 bases, with 17 bases left between them. The CDR3 loop spans 15 amino acids. Germline CDR1 SGHTS, CDR2 YDEGEE.

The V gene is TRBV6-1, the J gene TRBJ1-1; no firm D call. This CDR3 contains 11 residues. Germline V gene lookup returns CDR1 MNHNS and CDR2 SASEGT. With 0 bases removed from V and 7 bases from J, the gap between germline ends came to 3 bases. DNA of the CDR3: TGTGCCAGCAGTGAAGCCGTTGAAGCTTTCTTT. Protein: CASSEAVEAFF.

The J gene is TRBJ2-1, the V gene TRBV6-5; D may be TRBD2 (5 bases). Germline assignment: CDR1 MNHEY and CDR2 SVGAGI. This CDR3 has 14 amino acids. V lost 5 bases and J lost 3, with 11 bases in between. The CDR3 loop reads CASSPRGDYNEQFF. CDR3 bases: TGTGCCAGCAGTCCCCGGGGAGACTACAATGAGCAGTTCTTC.

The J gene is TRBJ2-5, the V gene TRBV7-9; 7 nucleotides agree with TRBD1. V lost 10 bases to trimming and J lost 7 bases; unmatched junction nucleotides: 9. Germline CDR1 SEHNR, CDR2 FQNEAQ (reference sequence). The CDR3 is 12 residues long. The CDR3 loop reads CATLLGGGTQYF. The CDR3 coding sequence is TGTGCCACCCTATTAGGGGGCGGGACCCAGTACTTC.

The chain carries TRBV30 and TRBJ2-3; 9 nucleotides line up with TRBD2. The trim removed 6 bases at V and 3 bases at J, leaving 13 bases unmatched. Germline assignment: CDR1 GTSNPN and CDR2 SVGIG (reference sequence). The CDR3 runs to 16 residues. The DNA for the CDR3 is TGTGCCTGCCACTCCCCCCTAGCGGGACGAACAGATACGCAGTATTTT. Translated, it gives CACHSPLAGRTDTQYF.

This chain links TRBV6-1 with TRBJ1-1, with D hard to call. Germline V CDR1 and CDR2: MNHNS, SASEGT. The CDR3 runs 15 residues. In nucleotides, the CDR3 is TGTGCTAGCGTGCGGGCAGTGATCATGAACACTGAAGCTTTCTTT. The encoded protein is CASVRAVIMNTEAFF.

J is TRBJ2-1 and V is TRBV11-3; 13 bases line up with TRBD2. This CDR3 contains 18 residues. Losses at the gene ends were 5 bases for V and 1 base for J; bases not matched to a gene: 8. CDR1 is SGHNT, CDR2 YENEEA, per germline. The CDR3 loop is CASSPTSGRAGSYNEQFF. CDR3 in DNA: TGTGCCAGCAGCCCTACTAGCGGGAGGGCCGGGTCCTACAATGAGCAGTTCTTC.

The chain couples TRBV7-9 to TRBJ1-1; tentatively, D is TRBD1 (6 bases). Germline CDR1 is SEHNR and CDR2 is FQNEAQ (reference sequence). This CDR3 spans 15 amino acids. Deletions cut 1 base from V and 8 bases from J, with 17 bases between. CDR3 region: CASSLGGQGLSEAFF. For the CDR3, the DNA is TGTGCCAGCAGCTTAGGTGGCCAGGGGCTGTCGGAAGCTTTCTTT.

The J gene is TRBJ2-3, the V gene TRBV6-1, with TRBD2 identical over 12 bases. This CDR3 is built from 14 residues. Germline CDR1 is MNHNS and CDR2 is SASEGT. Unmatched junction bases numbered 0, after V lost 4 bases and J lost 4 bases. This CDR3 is CASSGLAGADTQYF. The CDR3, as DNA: TGTGCCAGCAGTGGACTAGCGGGAGCAGATACGCAGTATTTT.

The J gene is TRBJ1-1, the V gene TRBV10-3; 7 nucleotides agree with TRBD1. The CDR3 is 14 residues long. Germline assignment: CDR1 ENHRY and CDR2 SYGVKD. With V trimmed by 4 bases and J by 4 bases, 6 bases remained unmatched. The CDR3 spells CAISAEGASTEAFF. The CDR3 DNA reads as TGTGCCATCAGTGCGGAGGGGGCAAGCACTGAAGCTTTCTTT.

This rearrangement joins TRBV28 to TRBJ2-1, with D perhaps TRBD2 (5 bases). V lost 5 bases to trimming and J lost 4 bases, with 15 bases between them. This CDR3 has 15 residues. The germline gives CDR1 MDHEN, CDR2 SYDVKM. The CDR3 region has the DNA TGTGCCAGCAGTCCCTACTCACTAGAATACAATGAGCAGTTCTTC. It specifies CASSPYSLEYNEQFF. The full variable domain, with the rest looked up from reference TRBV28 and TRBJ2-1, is DVKVTQSSRYLVKRTGEKVFLECVQDMDHENMFWYRQDPGLGLRLIYFSYDVKMKEKGDIPEGYSVSREKKERFSLILESASTNQTSMYLCASSPYSLEYNEQFFGPGTRLTVL.

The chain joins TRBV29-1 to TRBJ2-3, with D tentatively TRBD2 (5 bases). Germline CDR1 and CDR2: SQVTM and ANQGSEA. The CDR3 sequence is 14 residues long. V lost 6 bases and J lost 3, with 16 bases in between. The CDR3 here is CSVPDYVGTDTQYF. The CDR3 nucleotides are TGCAGCGTCCCCGACTATGTGGGGACAGATACGCAGTATTTT.

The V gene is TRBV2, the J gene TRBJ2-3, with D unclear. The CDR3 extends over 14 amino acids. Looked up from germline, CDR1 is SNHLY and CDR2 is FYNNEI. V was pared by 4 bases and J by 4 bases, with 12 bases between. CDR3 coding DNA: TGTGCCAGCAGTGGTTCAGTCATCGCAGATACGCAGTATTTT. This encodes CASSGSVIADTQYF. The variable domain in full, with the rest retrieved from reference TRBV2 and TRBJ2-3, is EPEVTQTPSHQVTQMGQEVILRCVPISNHLYFYWYRQILGQKVEFLVSFYNNEISEKSEIFDDQFSVERPDGSNFTLKIRSTKLEDSAMYFCASSGSVIADTQYFGPGTRLTVL.

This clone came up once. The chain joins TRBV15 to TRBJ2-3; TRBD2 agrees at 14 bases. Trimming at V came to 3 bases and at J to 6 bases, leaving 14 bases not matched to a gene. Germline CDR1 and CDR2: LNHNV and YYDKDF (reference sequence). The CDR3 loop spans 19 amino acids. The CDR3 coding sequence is TGTGCCACCAGCAGGATACCTCGACTAGCGGGAGGGCCTCGGGATACGCAGTATTTT. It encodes CATSRIPRLAGGPRDTQYF.

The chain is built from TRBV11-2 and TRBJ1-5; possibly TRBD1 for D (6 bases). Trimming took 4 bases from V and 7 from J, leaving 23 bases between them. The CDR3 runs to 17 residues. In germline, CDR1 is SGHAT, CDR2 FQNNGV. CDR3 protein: CASSYTPLGAISQPQHF. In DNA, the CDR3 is TGTGCCAGCAGCTACACTCCCCTGGGGGCGATCAGCCAGCCCCAGCATTTT. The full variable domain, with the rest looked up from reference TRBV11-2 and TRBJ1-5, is EAGVAQSPRYKIIEKRQSVAFWCNPISGHATLYWYQQILGQGPKLLIQFQNNGVVDDSQLPKDRFSAERLKGVDSTLKIQPAKLEDSAVYLCASSYTPLGAISQPQHFGDGTRLSIL.

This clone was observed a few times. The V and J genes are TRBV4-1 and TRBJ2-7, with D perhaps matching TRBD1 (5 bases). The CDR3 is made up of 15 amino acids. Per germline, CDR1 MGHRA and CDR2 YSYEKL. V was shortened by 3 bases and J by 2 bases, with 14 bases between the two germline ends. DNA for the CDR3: TGCGCCAGCAGCCAGGGCCAGACAGAACCCTACGAGCAGTACTTC. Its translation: CASSQGQTEPYEQYF.

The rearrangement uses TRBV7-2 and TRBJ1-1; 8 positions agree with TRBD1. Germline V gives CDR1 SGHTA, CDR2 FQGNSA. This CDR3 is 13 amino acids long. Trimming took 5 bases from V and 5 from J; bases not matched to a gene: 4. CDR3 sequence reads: CASSLRGRTEAFF. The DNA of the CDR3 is TGTGCCAGCAGCCTCAGGGGGCGAACTGAAGCTTTCTTT.